These 13 T cell receptor beta chains were sequenced from one sample in a study of early T cells in non-severe SARS-CoV-2 infection. TCRdb fed the 5' RACE reads into MiXCR, producing one record per CDR3 protein. Of about 110,000 distinct CDR3 sequences in the sample, about 12% were seen once. What was sequenced was whole blood. The receptors derive from an adult who was a healthcare worker with PCR-confirmed SARS-CoV-2 infection or an uninfected control (not recorded which).

The table lists this clonotype with a few counts. This rearrangement joins TRBV7-3 to TRBJ2-7; 10 positions match TRBD1. Germline V CDR1 and CDR2: SGHTA, FQGTGA. The CDR3 runs 14 residues. Germline trimming cut 2 bases from V and 5 bases from J; bases unmatched to any gene: 3. CDR3 amino acids: CASSLGQGVHEQYF. The CDR3 nucleotides are TGTGCCAGCAGCTTAGGACAGGGGGTCCACGAGCAGTACTTC.

V usage is TRBV7-2 and J usage is TRBJ1-4, with no clear D. V shed 5 bases and J shed 4 bases, with 11 bases lying between them. CDR1 is SGHTA, CDR2 FQGNSA, per germline. CDR3 size: 14 residues. The CDR3, as DNA: TGTGCCAGCAGCCCCGGGCCTAATAATGAAAAACTGTTTTTT. It encodes CASSPGPNNEKLFF.

This chain connects TRBV11-3 to TRBJ2-3; D might be TRBD2 (5 bases). V gave up 5 bases and J gave up 6 bases, with 18 bases separating them. This CDR3 is built from 15 residues. Per germline, CDR1 SGHNT and CDR2 YENEEA. Written as DNA, the CDR3 is TGTGCCAGCAGCCCCTTTGTGGGAGAAGGTGATACGCAGTATTTT. Translated, it gives CASSPFVGEGDTQYF.

This clonotype was recorded at least ten times. The rearrangement joins TRBV20-1 to TRBJ2-5; 8 bases map to TRBD2. The CDR3 has 14 amino acids. Germline V lookup: CDR1 DFQATT, CDR2 SNEGSKA (reference sequence). The trim removed 1 base at V and 4 bases at J, leaving 5 bases unmatched. In DNA, the CDR3 is TGCAGTGCTAGAGTCCCGGGAGGGGGAGAGACCCAGTACTTC. Translation gives CSARVPGGGETQYF.

The chain's CDR3 is CASLTSGAYEQYF. CDR3 bases: TGTGCCAGCCTAACTAGCGGAGCTTACGAGCAGTACTTC. The V call is TRBV28, the J call TRBJ2-7; 8 bases line up with TRBD2. CDR1 is MDHEN and CDR2 is SYDVKM in the germline V gene. After removal of 8 bases from V and 4 bases from J, the junction contained 7 bases not matched to a gene. CDR3 size: 13 residues.

In this sample, this clonotype turned up many times. The CDR3 region is CASSLLTMDSRSGANVLTF. CDR3 nucleotides: TGTGCCAGCAGTTTATTGACCATGGACAGCCGCTCGGGGGCCAACGTCCTGACTTTC. V is TRBV28 and J is TRBJ2-6, with a tentative D call TRBD1 (6 bases). V was shortened by 1 base and J by 4 bases, with 20 bases between the two germline ends. The CDR3 length is 19 residues. The germline V gene encodes CDR1 MDHEN and CDR2 SYDVKM.

V gene TRBV5-6 combines with J gene TRBJ2-3; possibly TRBD1 for D (6 bases). The CDR3 sequence is 12 residues long. CDR1 is SGHDT and CDR2 is YYEEEE in the germline V gene. V lost 5 bases and J 4 bases, leaving 8 bases between the germline ends. CDR3 amino acids: CASRYRADTQYF. The CDR3 region has the DNA TGTGCCAGCAGATACAGGGCAGATACGCAGTATTTT.

This clonotype has at least ten counts. The genes are TRBV7-9 and TRBJ2-7; 7 nucleotides align to TRBD2. V lost 5 bases to trimming and J lost 2 bases; unmatched junction nucleotides: 6. The V gene's germline CDR1 is SEHNR and CDR2 FQNEAQ (reference sequence). The CDR3 spans 14 residues. CDR3 bases: TGTGCCAGCAGCCAAGCGGGGTTGACCTACGAGCAGTACTTC. It is translated as CASSQAGLTYEQYF.

In its sample, this clonotype ranks as medium-sized (0.01 to 0.1%). This rearrangement joins TRBV9 to TRBJ2-3, with 7 bases identical to TRBD2. Germline trimming cut 4 bases from V and 2 bases from J; bases unmatched to any gene: 10. Germline assignment: CDR1 SGDLS and CDR2 YYNGEE. This CDR3 region has 16 residues. Here the CDR3 DNA reads TGTGCCAGCAGCTCTGGACTAGGCTTAACCACAGATACGCAGTATTTT. It translates to CASSSGLGLTTDTQYF.

This clonotype was counted many times. The gene calls are TRBV6-2 or TRBV6-3 and TRBJ1-5, with D possibly TRBD1 on 5 matching bases. The CDR3 sequence is 15 residues long. The germline CDR1 and CDR2 sequences are MNHEY and SVGEGT. V lost 2 bases and J lost 3, with 11 bases in between. The CDR3 protein is CASSYAGTYNQPQHF. The CDR3 coding sequence is TGTGCCAGCAGTTACGCAGGGACGTACAATCAGCCCCAGCATTTT.

This clonotype has a handful of counts. The chain couples TRBV6-5 to TRBJ1-5; no reliable D call. V was trimmed by 8 bases and J by 6 bases, leaving 14 bases between them. Germline V gene sequence: CDR1 MNHEY, CDR2 SVGAGI. CDR3 length: 13 amino acids. Written as DNA, the CDR3 is TGTGCCAGCCGACCCGACCAGAGTCAGCCCCAGCATTTT. It encodes CASRPDQSQPQHF.

V is TRBV7-3 and J is TRBJ1-1; D possibly corresponds to TRBD1 (6 bases). The V end was cut by 5 bases, the J end by 5 bases, with 15 bases between. CDR1 is SGHTA and CDR2 is FQGTGA in the germline V gene. The CDR3 is 14 residues long. The CDR3 DNA follows: TGTGCCAGCAGCCTAAAACAGGGTGGAACTGAAGCTTTCTTT. Amino acid sequence: CASSLKQGGTEAFF.

The chain combines TRBV7-9 with TRBJ2-7, with D unclear. The V and J ends lost 0 bases and 3 bases respectively, with 6 bases between them. Germline CDR1 and CDR2: SEHNR and FQNEAQ (reference sequence). This CDR3 is 13 amino acids long. Here the CDR3 reads CASSLAPHYEQYF. The CDR3 DNA is TGTGCCAGCAGCTTAGCGCCCCACTACGAGCAGTACTTC.